These 3 T cell receptor beta chains were sequenced from one sample in a study of tumor-infiltrating lymphocytes in primary liver carcinoma. The authors made TCR beta cDNA from around 500 ng total RNA with a constant-region primer. Three nested multiplex PCR rounds, a slightly modified ARM-PCR method, built the TCR beta libraries. Researchers ran the first two PCR rounds for approximately 10 cycles each with TRBV1-TRBV30 forward primers and a C-beta reverse primer. TCRdb redid the calling of the multiplex PCR reads with MiXCR, one entry per CDR3 protein. Of some 320,000 distinct CDR3 sequences listed, approximately 65% are singletons. It was unsorted whole blood that yielded blood RNA, and germline DNA was also extracted. Sequenced input: peripheral blood. These receptors originate from a man aged 40-55 years with primary liver carcinoma and hepatitis B virus infection.

Regarding this clonotype: A much larger clone lies a single base off, so this may be a read error. DNA of the CDR3: TGTGCCAGCAGTCTTACCGGGATTAGGGTGGAGCAGTACTTC. This codes for CASSLTGIRVEQYF. This chain uses TRBV12-3 or TRBV12-4 with TRBJ2-7; TRBD2 might be the D (5 bases). The CDR3 sequence is 14 residues long. V was cut by 5 bases and J by 7 bases, with 18 bases left in between.

V and J are TRBV7-9 and TRBJ1-2; TRBD1 might be the D (5 bases). Germline CDR1 is SEHNR and CDR2 is FQNEAQ (reference sequence). The CDR3 totals 13 residues. DNA for the CDR3: TGTGTCAACACCAGGGACCGCTTAAGTGGCTACACCTTC. It is translated as CVNTRDRLSGYTF.

Comment on this clonotype: One junction end disagrees with the germline gene, perhaps due to a read error. The chain uses TRBV14 and TRBJ1-4, with no clear D. Looked up from germline, CDR1 is SGHDN and CDR2 is FVKESK. This CDR3 spans 13 amino acids. CDR3 loop: CASTYSFEGKLFF. CDR3 DNA: TGTGCCAGCACCTACTCCTTCGAAGGAAAATTGTTTTTT. The full variable domain, completed using reference TRBV14 and TRBJ1-4, is EAGVTQFPSHSVIEKGQTVTLRCDPISGHDNLYWYRRVMGKEIKFLLHFVKESKQDESGMPNNRFLAERTGGTYSTLKVQPAELEDSGVYFCASTYSFEGKLFFGSGTQLSVL.